The rows below give T cell receptor beta chains drawn from one sample of a study of OX40 agonist ivuxolimab in advanced cancers. The repertoire was sequenced with immunoSEQ multiplex PCR; TCRdb's copy has only in-frame clones and lacks some. The table lists some 50,000 clones, around 83% of them singletons. Here the sequenced sample was CD4+ or CD8+ T cells sorted from blood, taken in a trial of the OX40 agonist ivuxolimab. The receptor set was obtained from an adult with an advanced solid tumor such as melanoma, head and neck, liver or kidney cancer. CDR3s include the opening cysteine and the closing phenylalanine or tryptophan. A D gene is named only where the DNA matches it firmly. The listing skips clone size in some rows; elsewhere it reads once, few, many or a size class.

J | D | V | size | DNA | CDR3
TRBJ1-3 | TRBD1 | TRBV27 | - | TGTGCCAGCAGTTCCGGGACAGGGGTTTTGGAAGGAAACACCATATATTTT | CASSSGTGVLEGNTIYF
TRBJ1-4 | - | TRBV6-5 | - | TGTGCCAGCAGCTCCGGCCTGGATGGTCGAAAACTGTTTTTT | CASSSGLDGRKLFF
TRBJ1-2 | - | TRBV7-4 | - | TGTGCCAGCAGCCCGACAGGAGGCTATGGCTACACCTTC | CASSPTGGYGYTF
TRBJ2-1 | TRBD2 | TRBV27 | - | TGTGCCAGCAGCCAGACGCGGGGGGGCTACAATGAGCAGTTCTTC | CASSQTRGGYNEQFF
TRBJ2-7 | TRBD2 | TRBV23-1 | - | TGCGCCAGCAGTCACCGTACTAGCGGGGAGTTCTACGAGCAGTACTTC | CASSHRTSGEFYEQYF
TRBJ1-1 | TRBD1 | TRBV4-3 | - | TGCGCCAGCAGCCATCATCAGGGGGTGACTGAAGCTTTCTTT | CASSHHQGVTEAFF
TRBJ2-1 | TRBD2 | TRBV5-8 | - | TGTGCCAGCAGCTTAGTACAGCGGGGGGGATTCAATGAGCAGTTCTTC | CASSLVQRGGFNEQFF
TRBJ2-6 | TRBD2 | TRBV5-1 | - | TGCGCCAGCAGCTTCAGGGGTAGCGGGGCCTCAAGGGCCAACGTCCTGACTTTC | CASSFRGSGASRANVLTF
TRBJ1-1 | - | TRBV11-2 | - | TGTGCCAGCAGCCCGAGGGGGTTTGCGAACACTGAAGCTTTCTTT | CASSPRGFANTEAFF
TRBJ2-7 | TRBD1 | TRBV23-1 | - | TGCGCCAGCAGTGGACAGGGCCCTTCCTACGAGCAGTACTTC | CASSGQGPSYEQYF
TRBJ2-4 | - | TRBV18 | few | TGTGCCAGCTCTCAGGCTAGAGGGGACGCAAACATTCAGTACTTC | CASSQARGDANIQYF
TRBJ2-7 | - | TRBV19 | once | TGTGCCAGTAGTATAGCGTACGGGGCAAACTACGAGCAGTACTTC | CASSIAYGANYEQYF
TRBJ1-1 | - | TRBV4-3 | - | TGCGCCAGCAGCCCTCAAGAGGACACTGAAGCTTTCTTT | CASSPQEDTEAFF
TRBJ1-2 | TRBD1 | TRBV30 | - | TGTGCCTGGAGTTTTGGGACAGGGGTTAACTATGGCTACACCTTC | CAWSFGTGVNYGYTF
TRBJ1-2 | - | TRBV5-6 | - | TGTGCCAGCAGCTTGACGAGGGGCCGGTACACCTTC | CASSLTRGRYTF
TRBJ1-3 | - | TRBV7-9 | - | TGTGCCAGCAGCCATAACAGGGAGTTTGGAAACACCATATATTTT | CASSHNREFGNTIYF
TRBJ2-1 | TRBD2 | TRBV9 | few | TGTGCCAGCAGCGTGGGGCTAGCGGTCCTACCTTACAATGAGCAGTTCTTC | CASSVGLAVLPYNEQFF
TRBJ2-7 | - | TRBV5-6 | - | TGTGCCAGCAGCTTGATGGTCAAGCAGTACTTC | CASSLMVKQYF
TRBJ1-6 | TRBD1 | TRBV19 | - | TGTGCCAGTAGTGCGACTCACAGGGGACCCTATAATTCACCCCTCCACTTT | CASSATHRGPYNSPLHF
TRBJ2-3 | - | TRBV29-1 | - | TGCAGCGTTGAAGAATTGTCGGGGGGCACGCAGTATTTT | CSVEELSGGTQYF
TRBJ2-1 | TRBD2 | TRBV10-2 | few | TGCGCCAGCAGTACCCCAGGGCTAGCGGGTTACAATGAGCAGTTCTTC | CASSTPGLAGYNEQFF
TRBJ2-5 | - | TRBV7-2 | - | TGTGCCAGCAGTTACCTTTTCGGCCAAGAGACCCAGTACTTC | CASSYLFGQETQYF
TRBJ2-5 | - | TRBV5-4 | - | TGTGCCAGCAGCCACCAAGCGGCTCCGGAGACCCAGTACTTC | CASSHQAAPETQYF
TRBJ2-1 | TRBD2 | TRBV5-1 | - | TGCGCCAGCAGCAGGGGACTAGCGGGAGATCAGTTCTTC | CASSRGLAGDQFF
TRBJ1-1 | TRBD1 | TRBV5-6 | - | TGTGCCAGCAGCTCGTCAGGGGGTGGAACTGAAGCTTTCTTT | CASSSSGGGTEAFF
TRBJ2-7 | - | TRBV4-2 | - | TGTGCCAGCAGCCCGGACACCGGGATCGTCGAGCAGTACTTC | CASSPDTGIVEQYF
TRBJ2-7 | - | TRBV7-9 | - | TGTGCCAGCAGCTTTATGGACGGAGCCCCTTACGAGCAGTACTTC | CASSFMDGAPYEQYF
TRBJ2-1 | - | TRBV5-6 | - | TGTGCCAGCAGCTTGGTGGGGTTCGGGGAGCAGTTCTTC | CASSLVGFGEQFF
TRBJ2-1 | TRBD2 | TRBV9 | - | TGTGCCAGCAGCGTAGGCAAAACCCAGCGGGAGTTTGGCAATGAGCAGTTCTTC | CASSVGKTQREFGNEQFF
TRBJ2-7 | TRBD1 | TRBV11-2 | medium-sized | TGTGCCAGCAGCTTAGGGCAGGGGGCAGGCCACGAGCAGTACTTC | CASSLGQGAGHEQYF
TRBJ1-5 | TRBD1 | TRBV10-2 | - | TGCGCCAGCAGTGGGGAGGGGGCAAGTAATCAGCCCCAGCATTTT | CASSGEGASNQPQHF
TRBJ1-2 | TRBD1 | TRBV19 | - | TGTGCCAGTAACCCACAGGGGGCTAGTAACTATGGCTACACCTTC | CASNPQGASNYGYTF